This T cell receptor beta chain was retrieved from a study of shared T cell receptors in the human thymus. The CDR3 is 14 amino acids. Germline loops: CDR1 MNHEY, CDR2 SMNVEV (reference sequence). V was pared by 3 bases and J by 8 bases, with 14 bases between. Assay: immunoSEQ multiplex PCR; the TCRdb copy retains only in-frame clones and omits some. The table shows roughly 550,000 clones, with around three quarters occurring only once. This clone was seen a handful of times. These data were also filed under a second study, of human thymus T cells. That source notes: Donor material was obtained from healthy Finnish infants undergoing corrective surgery for congenital heart defects. What appeared biased in thymic and blood repertoires was the usage of V and J genes.

This TCR was sampled from a boy younger than two with a congenital heart defect. The sample comprised thymocytes. The chain has TRBV27 and TRBJ2-1, with D unclear. CDR3 coding DNA: TGTGCCAGCAGTTTGACGCGAGGTGGCGATGAGCAGTTCTTC. Protein: CASSLTRGGDEQFF.